These 17 T cell receptor beta chains were all obtained from the same sample, sequenced in a study of T cell responses to AZD1222 COVID-19 vaccine. Profiling relied on immunoSEQ multiplex PCR, and the TCRdb table lists in-frame clones only, not all of them. The sample has more than 150,000 clones, 94% seen once. The sequencing here drew on peripheral blood, taken 28 days after the second AZD1222 dose. The receptors come from an adult who received the AZD1222 COVID-19 vaccine.

J is TRBJ1-4 and V is TRBV6-5, with TRBD1 matching over 7 bases. CDR3 length: 15 residues. V gave up 0 bases and J gave up 4 bases; unmatched junction bases: 2. Germline CDR1 MNHEY, CDR2 SVGAGI. The DNA of the CDR3 is TGTGCCAGCAGTTACTCAAACAGGGGTAATGAAAAACTGTTTTTT. This translates into CASSYSNRGNEKLFF.

The genes are TRBV11-3 and TRBJ2-2; D is ambiguous. Trimming removed 5 bases at V and 10 bases at J, with 11 bases between. This CDR3 is 12 amino acids long. Germline V gene lookup returns CDR1 SGHNT and CDR2 YENEEA. The CDR3 region has the DNA TGTGCCAGCAGCCCCTTTGGAGCGGAGCTGTTTTTT. It specifies CASSPFGAELFF.

The chain carries TRBV7-2 and TRBJ1-5; tentative D call: TRBD1 (6 bases). CDR1 and CDR2 from the germline V gene are SGHTA and FQGNSA. V was pared by 2 bases and J by 0 bases, with 8 bases between. The length of the CDR3 is 15 residues. CDR3 bases: TGTGCCAGCAGCTTACACAGGGTTAGCAATCAGCCCCAGCATTTT. It is translated as CASSLHRVSNQPQHF.

Here the CDR3 reads CALIAGQVNTEAFF. The CDR3 DNA is TGTGCCTTAATTGCGGGGCAGGTGAACACTGAAGCTTTCTTT. The rearrangement links TRBV30 to TRBJ1-1; maybe TRBD1 (5 bases). This CDR3 contains 14 residues. V lost 7 bases to trimming and J lost 0 bases, with 15 bases between them. Germline V gene lookup returns CDR1 GTSNPN and CDR2 SVGIG (reference sequence).

About this clone: The sample has other DNA sequences that encode this CDR3 too. The rearrangement joins TRBV7-3 to TRBJ2-7, with TRBD2 identical over 8 bases. The germline V gene encodes CDR1 SGHTA and CDR2 FQGTGA. Trimming removed 1 base from V and 7 bases from J; junction bases left unmatched: 3. The CDR3 spans 13 residues. The CDR3 coding sequence is TGTGCCAGCAGCTTAAGCGGGGGGCTTGAGCAGTACTTC. Its translation: CASSLSGGLEQYF.

The V and J genes are TRBV5-8 and TRBJ2-7; D is undetermined. V gave up 1 base and J gave up 0 bases, with 8 bases separating them. The germline V gene has CDR1 SGHTS and CDR2 YDEGEE. The CDR3 consists of 14 residues. CDR3: CASSLFAASYEQYF. The DNA of the CDR3 is TGTGCCAGCAGCTTGTTTGCAGCCTCCTACGAGCAGTACTTC.

The genes are TRBV5-1 and TRBJ1-3; weak D call: TRBD1 (6 bases). With 7 bases removed from V and 0 bases from J, the gap between germline ends came to 17 bases. This CDR3 region has 16 residues. Germline V gene lookup returns CDR1 SGHRS and CDR2 YFSETQ. CDR3 protein: CASSLIQGISGNTIYF. The CDR3 region has the DNA TGCGCCAGCTCACTTATTCAGGGGATCTCTGGAAACACCATATATTTT.

This clone has only one observation. V is TRBV7-9 and J is TRBJ1-6, with a possible D match to TRBD1 (5 bases). The CDR3 is made up of 16 amino acids. CDR1 is SEHNR and CDR2 is FQNEAQ in the germline V gene (reference sequence). The V end lost 3 bases, the J end lost 0 bases, and 9 bases lay between the germline ends. The DNA for the CDR3 is TGTGCCAGCAGCTTGGGGACGGTCTCCTATAATTCACCCCTCCACTTT. Amino acid sequence: CASSLGTVSYNSPLHF.

J is TRBJ2-1 and V is TRBV3-1 (or the pseudogene TRBV3-2); the D is unclear. The ends were cut back, 1 base at V and 7 bases at J, with 5 bases in the middle. Germline V gene data show CDR1 as LGHDT and CDR2 as YNNKEL (reference sequence). This CDR3 spans 12 amino acids. CDR3 in DNA: TGTGCCAGCAGCCAAGTTAGGAATGAGCAGTTCTTC. Translating it yields CASSQVRNEQFF.

The chain couples TRBV7-2 to TRBJ1-1; the D gene is possibly TRBD1 (6 bases). CDR1 is SGHTA and CDR2 is FQGNSA in the germline V gene. V was clipped by 4 bases and J by 4 bases, with 13 bases between them. This CDR3 spans 14 amino acids. CDR3 bases: TGTGCCAGCAGCTCCTACAGGGCCGGCACTGAAGCTTTCTTT. It yields the protein CASSSYRAGTEAFF.

The genes are TRBV6-2 or TRBV6-3 and TRBJ1-1; tentative D call: TRBD1 (6 bases). V gave up 6 bases and J gave up 4 bases, with 15 bases separating them. The germline CDR1 and CDR2 sequences are MNHEY and SVGEGT. The CDR3 spans 14 residues. CDR3 sequence reads: CASSLTGTATEAFF. For the CDR3, the DNA is TGTGCCAGCAGCCTCACAGGGACCGCCACTGAAGCTTTCTTT.

The chain links TRBV7-2 to TRBJ1-5; 7 positions agree with TRBD1. CDR3 length: 16 amino acids. Germline trimming cut 5 bases from V and 3 bases from J; bases unmatched to any gene: 10. The germline V gene encodes CDR1 SGHTA and CDR2 FQGNSA. The chain's CDR3 is CASSITGTEANQPQHF. In DNA form, the CDR3 reads TGTGCCAGCAGCATAACCGGGACAGAGGCCAATCAGCCCCAGCATTTT.

The chain links TRBV13 to TRBJ1-3, with D hard to call. CDR1 is PRHDT, CDR2 FYEKMQ, per germline (reference sequence). The CDR3 extends over 13 amino acids. The ends were cut back, 1 base at V and 2 bases at J, with 3 bases in the middle. CDR3 sequence: CASSLAAGNTIYF. Here the CDR3 DNA reads TGTGCCAGCAGCTTAGCAGCTGGAAACACCATATATTTT. The variable domain in full, completed from reference TRBV13 and TRBJ1-3, reads AAGVIQSPRHLIKEKRETATLKCYPIPRHDTVYWYQQGPGQDPQFLISFYEKMQSDKGSIPDRFSAQQFSDYHSELNMSSLELGDSALYFCASSLAAGNTIYFGEGSWLTVV.

V usage is TRBV2 and J usage is TRBJ2-7; TRBD2 is a possible D gene (5 bases). V dropped 1 base and J dropped 5 bases, with 12 bases sitting between them. Germline lookup yields CDR1 SNHLY and CDR2 FYNNEI. The CDR3 has 14 residues. CDR3 region: CASSEVEGWDEQYF. The DNA of the CDR3 is TGTGCCAGCAGTGAAGTTGAGGGATGGGACGAGCAGTACTTC.

This clone appeared a single time. The chain uses TRBV12-5 and TRBJ2-3; 8 bases map to TRBD2. Germline CDR1 is LGHNT and CDR2 is FRNRAP. The ends lost 11 bases at V and 2 bases at J; junction bases unmatched: 6. This CDR3 has 13 residues. DNA of the CDR3: TGTGCTGCGGGGGGAACTCTCACAGATACGCAGTATTTT. Translated: CAAGGTLTDTQYF.

The chain couples TRBV19 to TRBJ1-4; D unresolved. Trimming took 6 bases from V and 7 from J, leaving 9 bases between them. Germline CDR1 LNHDA, CDR2 SQIVND (reference sequence). The CDR3 extends over 12 amino acids. CDR3 DNA: TGTGCCAGTAGAAATGGGTTTGAAAAACTGTTTTTT. Translated: CASRNGFEKLFF.

The rearrangement uses TRBV20-1 and TRBJ2-3; D may be TRBD2 (5 bases). Trimming took off 3 bases at V and 14 bases at J, with 18 bases between the two ends. Looked up from germline, CDR1 is DFQATT and CDR2 is SNEGSKA (reference sequence). The CDR3 has 12 residues. The chain's CDR3 is CSASLSAGGGYF. The CDR3 bases are TGCAGTGCTAGTCTGTCCGCGGGTGGTGGGTATTTT.